This T cell receptor beta chain was observed in a study of T cell repertoires in cytomegalovirus infection. TCRdb reprocessed the reads with MiXCR, giving one entry per CDR3 protein. This table holds fewer than 200,000 distinct CDR3 sequences, roughly 9% found once. This clonotype has ten or more counts. V shed 4 bases, J shed 2 bases, and the junction held 5 bases outside the gene matches. The CDR3 spans 15 residues. Germline V gives CDR1 SGHTA, CDR2 FQGNSA. The sample taken for sequencing was PBMCs. The chain combines TRBV7-2 with TRBJ2-7; 10 bases align to TRBD2. This receptor was taken from a human donor in good health (CMV status not recorded). Some clones in this sample may be carry-over from other donors' samples. This CDR3 reads CASSSSGGNPYEQYF. CDR3 nucleotides: TGTGCCAGCAGCTCTAGCGGGGGCAACCCCTACGAGCAGTACTTC.